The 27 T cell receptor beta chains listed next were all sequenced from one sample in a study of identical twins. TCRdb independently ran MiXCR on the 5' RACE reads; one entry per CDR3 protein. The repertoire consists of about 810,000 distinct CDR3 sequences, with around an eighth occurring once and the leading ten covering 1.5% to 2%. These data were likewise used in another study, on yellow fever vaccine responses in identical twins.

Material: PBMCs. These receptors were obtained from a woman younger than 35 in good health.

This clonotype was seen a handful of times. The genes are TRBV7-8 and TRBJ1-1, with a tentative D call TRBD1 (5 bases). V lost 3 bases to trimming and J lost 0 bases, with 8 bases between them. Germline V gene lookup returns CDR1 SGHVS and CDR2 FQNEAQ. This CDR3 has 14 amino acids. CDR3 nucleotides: TGTGCCAGCAGCTTTTGGGGGGTGAACACTGAAGCTTTCTTT. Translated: CASSFWGVNTEAFF.

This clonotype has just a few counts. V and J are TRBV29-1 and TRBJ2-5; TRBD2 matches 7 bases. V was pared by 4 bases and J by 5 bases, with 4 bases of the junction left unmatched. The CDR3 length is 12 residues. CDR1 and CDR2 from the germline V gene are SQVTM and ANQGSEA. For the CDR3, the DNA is TGCAGCGTTGGGCGGGGGTTGGAGACCCAGTACTTC. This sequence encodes CSVGRGLETQYF.

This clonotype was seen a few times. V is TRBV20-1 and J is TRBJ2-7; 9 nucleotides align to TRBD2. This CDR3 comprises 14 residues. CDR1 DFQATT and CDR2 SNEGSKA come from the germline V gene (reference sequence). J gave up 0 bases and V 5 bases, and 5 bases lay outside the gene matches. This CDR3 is CSALAGEFSYEQYF. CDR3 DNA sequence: TGCAGTGCTTTAGCGGGAGAGTTCTCCTACGAGCAGTACTTC.

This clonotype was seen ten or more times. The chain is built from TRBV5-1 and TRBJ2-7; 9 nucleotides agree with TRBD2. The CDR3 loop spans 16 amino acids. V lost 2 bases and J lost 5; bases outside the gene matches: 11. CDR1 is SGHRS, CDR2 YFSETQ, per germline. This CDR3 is CASSFRLAGGPHEQYF. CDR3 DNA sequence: TGCGCCAGCAGCTTTCGGTTGGCGGGAGGGCCCCACGAGCAGTACTTC.

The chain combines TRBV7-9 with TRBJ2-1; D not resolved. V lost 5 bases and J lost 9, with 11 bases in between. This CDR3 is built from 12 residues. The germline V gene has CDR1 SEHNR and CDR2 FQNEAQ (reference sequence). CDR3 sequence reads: CASSTTVGEQFF. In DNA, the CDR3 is TGTGCCAGCAGCACAACCGTGGGTGAGCAGTTCTTC.

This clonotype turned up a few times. The chain's CDR3 is CSASPVAGAETQYF. Here the CDR3 DNA reads TGCAGTGCTAGTCCGGTAGCGGGAGCAGAGACCCAGTACTTC. The rearrangement uses TRBV20-1 and TRBJ2-5; 9 positions match TRBD2. The germline gives CDR1 DFQATT, CDR2 SNEGSKA (reference sequence). The V gene end was trimmed by 3 bases and the J gene end by 4 bases; junction bases not matched to a gene: 6. The CDR3 spans 14 residues.

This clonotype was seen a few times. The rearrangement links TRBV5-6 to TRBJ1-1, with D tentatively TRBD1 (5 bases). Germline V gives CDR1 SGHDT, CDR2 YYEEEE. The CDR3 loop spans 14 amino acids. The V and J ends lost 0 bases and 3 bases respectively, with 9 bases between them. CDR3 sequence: CASSLGQIDTEAFF. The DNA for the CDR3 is TGTGCCAGCAGCTTGGGACAGATAGACACTGAAGCTTTCTTT. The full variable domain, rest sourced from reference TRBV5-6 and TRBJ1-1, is DAGVTQSPTHLIKTRGQQVTLRCSPKSGHDTVSWYQQALGQGPQFIFQYYEEEERQRGNFPDRFSGHQFPNYSSELNVNALLLGDSALYLCASSLGQIDTEAFFGQGTRLTVV.

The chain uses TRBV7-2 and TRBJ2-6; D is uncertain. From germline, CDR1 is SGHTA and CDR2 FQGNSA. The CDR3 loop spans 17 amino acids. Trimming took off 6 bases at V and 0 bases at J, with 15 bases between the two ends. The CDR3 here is CASSRQRAASGANVLTF. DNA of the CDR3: TGTGCCAGCAGTCGACAACGGGCCGCCTCTGGGGCCAACGTCCTGACTTTC.

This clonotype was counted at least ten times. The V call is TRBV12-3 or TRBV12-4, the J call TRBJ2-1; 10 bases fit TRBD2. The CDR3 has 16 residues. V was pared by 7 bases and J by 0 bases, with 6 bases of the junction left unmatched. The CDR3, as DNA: TGTGCCAGCAAAAGGACTAGCGGCTCCTCCTACAATGAGCAGTTCTTC. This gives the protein CASKRTSGSSYNEQFF.

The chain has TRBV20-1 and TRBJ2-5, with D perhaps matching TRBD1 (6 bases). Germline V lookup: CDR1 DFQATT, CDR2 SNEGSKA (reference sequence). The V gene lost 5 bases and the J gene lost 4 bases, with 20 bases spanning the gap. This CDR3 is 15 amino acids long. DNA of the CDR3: TGCAGTGCTCAAGTACGACCAGGGGTCGGAGAGACCCAGTACTTC. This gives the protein CSAQVRPGVGETQYF.

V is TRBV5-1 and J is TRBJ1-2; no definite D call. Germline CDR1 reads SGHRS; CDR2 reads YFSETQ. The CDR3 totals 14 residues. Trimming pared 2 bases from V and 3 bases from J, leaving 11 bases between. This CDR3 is CASSLGLGDYGYTF. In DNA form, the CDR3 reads TGCGCCAGCAGCTTAGGACTTGGCGACTATGGCTACACCTTC.

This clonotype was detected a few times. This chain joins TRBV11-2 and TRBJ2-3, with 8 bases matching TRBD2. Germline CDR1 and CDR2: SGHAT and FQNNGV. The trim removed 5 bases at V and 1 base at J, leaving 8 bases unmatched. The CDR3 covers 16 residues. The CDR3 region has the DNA TGTGCCAGCAGCCGTCCGGGGGGGGGCGGCACAGATACGCAGTATTTT. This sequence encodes CASSRPGGGGTDTQYF.

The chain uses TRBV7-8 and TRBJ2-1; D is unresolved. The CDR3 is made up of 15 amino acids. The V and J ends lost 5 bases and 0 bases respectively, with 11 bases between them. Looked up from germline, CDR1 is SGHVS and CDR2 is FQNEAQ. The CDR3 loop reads CASSPRGDSYNEQFF. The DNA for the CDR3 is TGTGCCAGCAGCCCCCGAGGCGACTCCTACAATGAGCAGTTCTTC. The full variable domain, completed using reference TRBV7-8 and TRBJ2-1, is GAGVSQSPRYKVAKRGQDVALRCDPISGHVSLFWYQQALGQGPEFLTYFQNEAQLDKSGLPSDRFFAERPEGSVSTLKIQRTQQEDSAVYLCASSPRGDSYNEQFFGPGTRLTVL.

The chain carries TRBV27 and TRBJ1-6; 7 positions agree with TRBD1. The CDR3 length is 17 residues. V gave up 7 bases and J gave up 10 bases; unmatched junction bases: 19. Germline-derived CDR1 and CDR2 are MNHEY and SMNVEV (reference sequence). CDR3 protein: CASTPGVGGLSQSPLHF. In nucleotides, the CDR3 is TGTGCCAGCACCCCCGGGGTAGGGGGCTTAAGTCAGTCACCCCTCCACTTT.

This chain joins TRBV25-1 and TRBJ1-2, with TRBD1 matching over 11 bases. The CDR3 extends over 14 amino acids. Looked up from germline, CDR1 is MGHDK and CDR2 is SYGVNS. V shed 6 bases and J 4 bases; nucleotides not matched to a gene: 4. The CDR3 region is CASRDRGQGYGYTF. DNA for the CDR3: TGTGCCAGCAGGGACAGGGGGCAGGGCTATGGCTACACCTTC.

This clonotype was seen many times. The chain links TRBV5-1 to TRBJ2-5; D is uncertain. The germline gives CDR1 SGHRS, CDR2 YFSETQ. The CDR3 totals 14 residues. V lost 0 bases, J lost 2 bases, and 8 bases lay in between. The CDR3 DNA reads TGCGCCAGCAGCTTGGGACGGCCGCAAGAGACCCAGTACTTC. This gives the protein CASSLGRPQETQYF.

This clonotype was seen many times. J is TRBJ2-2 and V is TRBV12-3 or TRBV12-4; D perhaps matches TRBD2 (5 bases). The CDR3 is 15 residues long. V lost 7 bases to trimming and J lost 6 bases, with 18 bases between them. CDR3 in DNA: TGTGCCAGCATGAGGCCCCATAGCGAAGCCGGGGAGCTGTTTTTT. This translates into CASMRPHSEAGELFF.

The CDR3 is CASSPPTGFRTYEQYF. The DNA of the CDR3 is TGTGCCAGCAGCCCGCCGACAGGGTTTAGGACCTACGAGCAGTACTTC. The chain joins TRBV7-9 to TRBJ2-7; 7 bases fit TRBD1. Per the germline V gene, CDR1 is SEHNR and CDR2 is FQNEAQ (reference sequence). V lost 5 bases to trimming and J lost 2 bases; unmatched junction nucleotides: 12. CDR3 length: 16 amino acids.

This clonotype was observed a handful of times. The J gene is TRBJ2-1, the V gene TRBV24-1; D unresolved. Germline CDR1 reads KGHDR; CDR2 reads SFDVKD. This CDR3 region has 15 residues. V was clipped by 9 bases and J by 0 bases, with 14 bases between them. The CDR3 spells CATGRAGSSYNEQFF. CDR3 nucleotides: TGTGCCACCGGACGCGCCGGTAGCTCCTACAATGAGCAGTTCTTC.

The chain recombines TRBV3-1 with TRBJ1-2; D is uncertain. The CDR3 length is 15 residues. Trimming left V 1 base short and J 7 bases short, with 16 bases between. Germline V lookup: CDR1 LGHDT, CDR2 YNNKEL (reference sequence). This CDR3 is CASSQGGGVMTGYTF. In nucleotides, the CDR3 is TGTGCCAGCAGCCAAGGCGGCGGGGTAATGACTGGCTACACCTTC.

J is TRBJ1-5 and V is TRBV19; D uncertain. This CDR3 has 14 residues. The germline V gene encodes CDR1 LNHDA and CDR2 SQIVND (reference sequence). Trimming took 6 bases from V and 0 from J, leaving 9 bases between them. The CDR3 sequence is CASRVGYSNQPQHF. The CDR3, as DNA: TGTGCCAGTAGAGTGGGATATAGCAATCAGCCCCAGCATTTT.

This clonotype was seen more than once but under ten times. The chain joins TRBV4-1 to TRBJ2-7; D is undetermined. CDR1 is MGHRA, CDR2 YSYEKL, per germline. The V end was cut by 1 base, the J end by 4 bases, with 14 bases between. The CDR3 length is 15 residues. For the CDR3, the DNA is TGCGCCAGCAGCCAAGGTGGTGGATTCGGTTACGAGCAGTACTTC. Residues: CASSQGGGFGYEQYF.

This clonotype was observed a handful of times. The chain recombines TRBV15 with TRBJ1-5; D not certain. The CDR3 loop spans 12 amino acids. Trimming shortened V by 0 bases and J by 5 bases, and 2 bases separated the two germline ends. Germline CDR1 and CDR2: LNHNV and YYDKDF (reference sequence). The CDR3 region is CATSREDQPQHF. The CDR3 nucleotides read TGTGCCACCAGCAGAGAGGATCAGCCCCAGCATTTT.

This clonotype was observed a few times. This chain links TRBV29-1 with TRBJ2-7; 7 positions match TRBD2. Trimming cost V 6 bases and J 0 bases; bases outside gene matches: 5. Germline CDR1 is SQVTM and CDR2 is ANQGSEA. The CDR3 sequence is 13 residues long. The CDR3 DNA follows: TGCAGCGTGGGGGGGGTAAGCTCCTACGAGCAGTACTTC. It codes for CSVGGVSSYEQYF.

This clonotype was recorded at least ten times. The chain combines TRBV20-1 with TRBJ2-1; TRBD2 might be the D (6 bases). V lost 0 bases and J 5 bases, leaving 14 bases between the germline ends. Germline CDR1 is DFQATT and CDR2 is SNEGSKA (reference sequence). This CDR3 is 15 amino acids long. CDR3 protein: CSARDLSGRNNEQFF. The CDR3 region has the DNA TGCAGTGCTAGAGATCTAAGCGGGCGGAACAATGAGCAGTTCTTC.

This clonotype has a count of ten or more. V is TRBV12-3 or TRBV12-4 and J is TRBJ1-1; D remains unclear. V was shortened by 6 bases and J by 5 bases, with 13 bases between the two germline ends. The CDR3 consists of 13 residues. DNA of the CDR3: TGTGCCAGCAGCTTCGGCGGTGGAACTGAAGCTTTCTTT. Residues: CASSFGGGTEAFF.

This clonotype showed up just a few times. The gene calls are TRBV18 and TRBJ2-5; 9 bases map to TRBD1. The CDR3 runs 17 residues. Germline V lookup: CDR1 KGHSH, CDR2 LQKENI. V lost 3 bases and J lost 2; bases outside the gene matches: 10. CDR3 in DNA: TGTGCCAGCTCACCGGGACAGGGTAGGATTTATCAAGAGACCCAGTACTTC. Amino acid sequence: CASSPGQGRIYQETQYF.